The rows below give T cell receptor beta chains drawn from one sample of a study of cytomegalovirus exposure and HLA in healthy donors. Some clones are missing from TCRdb's copy, which holds only in-frame ones; the method was immunoSEQ multiplex PCR. The table records approximately 100,000 clones, 60% to 75% of them present only once. The sample was PBMCs. All receptors derive from a woman aged 40 to 50 in good health and CMV-seronegative. CDR3s include the opening cysteine and the closing phenylalanine or tryptophan. The D gene is left open where the match is weak. Size is omitted from some rows. Given values are once, few, many or a class for expanded clones.

abundance	d_gene	v_gene	j_gene	CDR3nt	CDR3aa
once	TRBD2	TRBV7-9	TRBJ2-1	TGTGCCAGCAGCTTAGATACCGGGACTAGCAATGAGCAGTTCTTC	CASSLDTGTSNEQFF
NA	TRBD2	TRBV7-9	TRBJ2-1	TGTGCCAGCAGCTTGAGGGCTGGTTCTAGCGGGAATGAGCAGTTCTTC	CASSLRAGSSGNEQFF
NA	TRBD1	TRBV4-3	TRBJ2-5	TGCGCCAGCAGCCAGGGACAGGGGAGTCGAGAGACCCAGTACTTC	CASSQGQGSRETQYF
once	TRBD1	TRBV4-1	TRBJ2-7	TGCGCCAGCAGCCAAGCCGGGACAGGGATGTACGAGCAGTACTTC	CASSQAGTGMYEQYF
NA	NA	TRBV27	TRBJ2-3	TGTGCCAGCAGTTCGCCGTTCGTGGGGGGGCCAGATACGCAGTATTTT	CASSSPFVGGPDTQYF
NA	NA	TRBV28	TRBJ1-1	TGTGCCAGCAGTGTTTCGAGGAACACTGAAGCTTTCTTT	CASSVSRNTEAFF
NA	NA	TRBV7-9	TRBJ2-7	TGTTCCAGCAGCTACGGGATTTACGAGCAGTACTTC	CSSSYGIYEQYF
NA	NA	TRBV6-6	TRBJ1-6	TGTGCCAGCAGTGCCTCCGGGACTAATAATTCACCCCTCCACTTT	CASSASGTNNSPLHF
NA	NA	TRBV30	TRBJ1-4	TGTGCCTGGAGCAGACAGCGCCATGAAAAACTGTTTTTT	CAWSRQRHEKLFF
NA	TRBD1	TRBV15	TRBJ1-2	TGTGCCACCAGCAGGCCCTTAGGACAGGGGACCGACTTTAACTATGGCTACACCTTC	CATSRPLGQGTDFNYGYTF
few	TRBD1	TRBV6-1	TRBJ1-2	TGTGCCAGCAGATTTCCAGGGGGCGGACCGTATGGCTACACCTTC	CASRFPGGGPYGYTF
NA	NA	TRBV6-6	TRBJ2-2	TGTGCCAGCAGTTATAGTATTCCCGGGGAGCTGTTTTTT	CASSYSIPGELFF
once	NA	TRBV6-6	TRBJ1-3	TGTGCCAGCAGTGACACGGCCCTTGGAAACACCATATATTTT	CASSDTALGNTIYF
NA	NA	TRBV21-1	TRBJ2-7	TGTGCCAGCAGCATTACCCGGGACAGGACCTACGAGCAGTACTTC	CASSITRDRTYEQYF
NA	NA	TRBV21-1	TRBJ2-2	TGTGCCAGCAGCAAAGAGGCTGCGGTCAAGCGGGGGCGGAACACCGGGGAGCTGTTTTTT	CASSKEAAVKRGRNTGELFF
NA	NA	TRBV6-6	TRBJ1-5	TGTGCCAGCGGGGGACACCCTGTTTATCAGCCCCAGCATTTT	CASGGHPVYQPQHF
NA	NA	TRBV19	TRBJ1-4	TGTGCCAGTAGTATAGCCGTGACAGCAGGCGAACTGTTTTTT	CASSIAVTAGELFF
NA	NA	TRBV30	TRBJ2-2	TGTGCCTGGAGACAGCACACCGGGGAGCTGTTTTTT	CAWRQHTGELFF
few	TRBD1	TRBV4-3	TRBJ2-7	TGCGCCAGCAGCCAAGCCGGGACAGGGGGCTACGAGCAGTACTTC	CASSQAGTGGYEQYF
NA	TRBD2	TRBV27	TRBJ2-7	TGTGCCAGCAGTTTCCGTACTGGACTAGCGGGAGAAGTGTACGAGCAGTACTTC	CASSFRTGLAGEVYEQYF
NA	TRBD1	TRBV2	TRBJ1-1	TGTGCCAGCAGTGGGGGACAGGAAGCTTTCTTT	CASSGGQEAFF
NA	NA	TRBV11-2	TRBJ2-2	TGTGCCAGCAGCTTATTCCAGGGGTCGAACACCGGGGAGCTGTTTTTT	CASSLFQGSNTGELFF
NA	TRBD1	TRBV13	TRBJ1-6	TGTGCCAGCAGCTTAGGCATGGGACAGAGCAATTCACCCCTCCACTTT	CASSLGMGQSNSPLHF
NA	TRBD2	TRBV5-1	TRBJ2-7	TGCGCCAGCAGCTTGGAGCGGGGGTTCTACGAGCAGTACTTC	CASSLERGFYEQYF
once	NA	TRBV7-9	TRBJ1-6	TGTGCCAGCAGCCACCGTGACGGGAATTCACCCCTCCACTTT	CASSHRDGNSPLHF
NA	NA	TRBV5-5	TRBJ2-5	TGTGCCAGCAGCCCCATTCCCGGGTATGGAGAGACCCAGTACTTC	CASSPIPGYGETQYF
NA	TRBD1	TRBV5-4	TRBJ1-4	TGTGCCAGCAGCCGCAGGGGGGCGCTGGGTAATGAAAAACTGTTTTTT	CASSRRGALGNEKLFF
NA	NA	TRBV18	TRBJ2-7	TGTGCCAGCTCACCACGTATTGAGGGCCGCAACGAGCAGTACTTC	CASSPRIEGRNEQYF
NA	NA	TRBV11-3	TRBJ2-3	TGTGCCAGCAGCTTAGGACAGGGCACAGATACGCAGTATTTT	CASSLGQGTDTQYF
few	TRBD2	TRBV10-3	TRBJ2-1	TGTGCCAGCAGTGAAGACGGGGGGGACTACAATGAGCAGTTCTTC	CASSEDGGDYNEQFF
NA	TRBD2	TRBV4-2	TRBJ2-1	TGTGCCAGCAGCCAAGGGCTAGCGGGGGCGTCCTACAATGAGCAGTTCTTC	CASSQGLAGASYNEQFF
NA	TRBD1	TRBV5-5	TRBJ1-5	TGTGCCAGCAGCTTCGAAGGGACAGGCGGCAGCAATCAGCCCCAGCATTTT	CASSFEGTGGSNQPQHF
once	NA	TRBV30	TRBJ2-4	TGTGCCTGGGGCGGTTCTACAATAGCCAAAAACGTTCAGTACTTC	CAWGGSTIAKNVQYF